The rows below give T cell receptor beta chains drawn from one sample of a study of regulatory T cells in long-lasting Graves disease. TCRdb reanalysed the multiplex PCR reads using MiXCR and keeps one entry per CDR3 protein. The sample holds a few hundred thousand distinct CDR3 sequences, 16% seen once. This sample was also put to use in a study of T cells in Graves' hyperthyroidism and ophthalmopathy.

This specimen was peripheral blood mononuclear cells (PBMCs), taken at new diagnosis, from a patient treated with antithyroid drugs. The receptors here all came from a man aged 40-49 years with Graves disease. Each CDR3 is given with its conserved first and last residue. D genes are given only for firm matches. A clone size is listed for some rows: how often the clone was seen (once, few, many), or a class if it is expanded.

v_gene	j_gene	d_gene	abundance	CDR3nt	CDR3aa
TRBV7-2	TRBJ2-5	-	once	TGTGCCAGCAGCTCGGGTCTGAGCGGGCAGTACTTC	CASSSGLSGQYF
TRBV5-1	TRBJ1-6	TRBD1	many	TGCGCCAGCAGCTTGATCGGGACAGCGATGGGTAATTCACCCCTCCACTTT	CASSLIGTAMGNSPLHF
TRBV4-1	TRBJ2-5	-	few	TGCGCCAGCAGCCAAGATTCAATATCTGAGACCCAGTACTTC	CASSQDSISETQYF
TRBV12-3/TRBV12-4	TRBJ1-5	-	-	TGTGCCAGCAGATTATCTCTTTATCAGCCCCAGCAGTTT	CASRLSLYQPQQF
TRBV9	TRBJ2-5	TRBD2	-	TGTGCCAGCAGCCCGAGACTAGCGGGGAATCAAGAGACCCAGTACTTC	CASSPRLAGNQETQYF
TRBV7-2	TRBJ2-7	-	many	TGTGCCAGCAGCATTTCGGGGGCGGCGGGTAGTAGGGAGCAGTACTTC	CASSISGAAGSREQYF
TRBV5-1	TRBJ2-5	-	many	TGCGCCAGCAGCTTGATGCGTTTTGAGACCCAGTACTTC	CASSLMRFETQYF
TRBV5-1	TRBJ2-3	-	few	TGCGCCAGCAGCTGGGAGAGGCTTACAGATACGCAGTATTTT	CASSWERLTDTQYF
TRBV11-2	TRBJ1-4	-	many	TGTGCCAGCAGCTTAGAGGGGGCAGAGGAAAAACTGTTTTTT	CASSLEGAEEKLFF
TRBV19	TRBJ2-7	-	few	TGTGCCAGTAGTCCGCTGGGCAGGGCCTACGAGCAGTACTTC	CASSPLGRAYEQYF
TRBV30	TRBJ1-3	-	many	TGTGCCTGGAGTGGCCCTGGAAACACCATATATTTT	CAWSGPGNTIYF
TRBV4-3	TRBJ2-3	TRBD1	-	TGCGCCAGCAGCCAAGCCAGGGGGGATACGCAGTATTTT	CASSQARGDTQYF
TRBV6-1	TRBJ1-5	-	many	TGTGCCAGCAGTGGGGGCCTGGCTCAGCCCCAGCATTTT	CASSGGLAQPQHF
TRBV2	TRBJ1-5	TRBD1	many	TGTGCCAGCAGCGGACAGGGGATAGGTCAGCCCCAGCATTTT	CASSGQGIGQPQHF
TRBV9	TRBJ2-7	-	few	TGTGCCAGCAGCGTAGTCCCGGGGGGCCGCTACGAGCAGTACTTC	CASSVVPGGRYEQYF
TRBV28	TRBJ2-7	-	many	TGTGCCAGCACCCGTGGGGACTCCTACGAGCAGTACTTC	CASTRGDSYEQYF
TRBV14	TRBJ2-3	-	-	TGTGCCAGCAGCCAAGGAATGGCGGTTACGCAGTATTTT	CASSQGMAVTQYF
TRBV6-2/TRBV6-3	TRBJ1-1	TRBD1	many	TGTGCCAGCAGTGGACAGGGGGCGGGGGACACTGAAGCTTTCTTT	CASSGQGAGDTEAFF
TRBV7-6	TRBJ2-1	TRBD1	-	TGTGCCAGCAGCTACGGACAGGGCTTAGACAATGAGCAGTTCTTC	CASSYGQGLDNEQFF
TRBV20-1	TRBJ1-1	-	-	TGCAGTGCTGGTGGATCTAACACTGAAGCTTTCTTT	CSAGGSNTEAFF
TRBV18	TRBJ2-5	-	many	TGTGCCAGCTCACCAGACTTGAGGGAGACCCAGTACTTC	CASSPDLRETQYF
TRBV7-9	TRBJ2-7	-	many	TGTGCCAGCAGCTCCCGAGGGTTTTACGAGCAGTACTTC	CASSSRGFYEQYF
TRBV6-5	TRBJ1-1	-	many	TGTGCCAGCAGTTACACCACAGGGTTCGCTGAAGCTTTCTTT	CASSYTTGFAEAFF
TRBV14	TRBJ1-1	-	many	TGTGCCAGCAGCCTGGGACCGGGCTTAGGGGCTTTCTTT	CASSLGPGLGAFF
TRBV11-2	TRBJ1-3	-	many	TGTGCCAGCAGCTTAGATCCGGGCGGAAACACCATATATTTT	CASSLDPGGNTIYF
TRBV3-1	TRBJ2-6	-	few	TGTGCCAGCAGCCCTTATCTCGGGGGCTCTGGGGCCAACGTCCTGACTTTC	CASSPYLGGSGANVLTF
TRBV11-2	TRBJ2-5	-	many	TGTGCCAGCAGCTTAGGTCAAGAGACCCAGTACTTC	CASSLGQETQYF
TRBV28	TRBJ2-7	TRBD2	many	TGTGCCAGCAGTTTAACAGCGGGGGAATGGTACGAGCAGTACTTC	CASSLTAGEWYEQYF
TRBV20-1	TRBJ2-1	-	-	TGCAGTGCCCCCGGCTGGGAGCCGACCTACAATGAGCAGTTCTTC	CSAPGWEPTYNEQFF
TRBV5-1	TRBJ1-5	-	-	TGCGCCAGCAGCTTCCCAGGACAGCAGCGCATCCTCAATCAGCCCCAGCATTTT	CASSFPGQQRILNQPQHF
TRBV3-1	TRBJ1-6	-	many	TGTGCCAGCAGCCAAGAAAATGGGAGATTTAATTCACCCCTCCACTTT	CASSQENGRFNSPLHF
TRBV24-1	TRBJ2-4	-	many	TGTGCCACCGCTACGGACAGTAACATTCAGTACTTC	CATATDSNIQYF
TRBV12-3/TRBV12-4	TRBJ1-1	TRBD1	many	TGTGCCAGCAGTTTAAGACAGGGTGTAACTGAAGCTTTCTTT	CASSLRQGVTEAFF
TRBV27	TRBJ1-6	-	many	TGTGCCAGCAGATCGGGACTCCTCTCCTATAATTCACCCCTCCACTTT	CASRSGLLSYNSPLHF
TRBV4-1	TRBJ1-4	-	few	TGCGCCAGCAGCCGCGGGTGGGGGGGGACTAATGAAAAACTGTTTTTT	CASSRGWGGTNEKLFF
TRBV29-1	TRBJ1-1	-	-	TGCAGCGTTCACCAGACAGGAGGGGACACTGAAGCTTTCTTT	CSVHQTGGDTEAFF
TRBV7-9	TRBJ2-5	-	many	TGTGCCAGCAGCTTAATTCGGGGCCAAGAGACCCAGTACTTC	CASSLIRGQETQYF
TRBV11-2	TRBJ1-1	-	many	TGTGCCAGCAGGGCCCGAGGGGCGAACACTGAAGCTTTCTTT	CASRARGANTEAFF
TRBV12-3/TRBV12-4	TRBJ2-1	-	many	TGTGCCAGCAGCCAGTCCGGGGGGCGCTTTGGGCAGTTCTTC	CASSQSGGRFGQFF
TRBV20-1	TRBJ1-3	TRBD1	few	TGCAGTGCGCCGACGCCCCGGGACAGCTCTGGAAACACCATATATTTT	CSAPTPRDSSGNTIYF
TRBV9	TRBJ2-1	-	few	TGTGCCAGCAGCGTAGTGGAGGGGGGGCGGGACGGTAGAGATGAGCAGTTCTTC	CASSVVEGGRDGRDEQFF